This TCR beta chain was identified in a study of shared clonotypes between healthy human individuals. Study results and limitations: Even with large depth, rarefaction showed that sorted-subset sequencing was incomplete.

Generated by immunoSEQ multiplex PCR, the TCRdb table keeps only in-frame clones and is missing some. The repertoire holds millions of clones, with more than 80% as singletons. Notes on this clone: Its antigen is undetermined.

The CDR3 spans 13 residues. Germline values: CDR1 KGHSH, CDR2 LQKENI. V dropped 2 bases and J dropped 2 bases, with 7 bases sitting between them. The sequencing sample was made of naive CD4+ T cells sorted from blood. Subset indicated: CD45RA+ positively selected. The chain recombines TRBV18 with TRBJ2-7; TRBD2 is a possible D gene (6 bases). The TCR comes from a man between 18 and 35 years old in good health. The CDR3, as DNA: TGTGCCAGCTCACCAATAGCGGCCTACGAGCAGTACTTC. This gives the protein CASSPIAAYEQYF.